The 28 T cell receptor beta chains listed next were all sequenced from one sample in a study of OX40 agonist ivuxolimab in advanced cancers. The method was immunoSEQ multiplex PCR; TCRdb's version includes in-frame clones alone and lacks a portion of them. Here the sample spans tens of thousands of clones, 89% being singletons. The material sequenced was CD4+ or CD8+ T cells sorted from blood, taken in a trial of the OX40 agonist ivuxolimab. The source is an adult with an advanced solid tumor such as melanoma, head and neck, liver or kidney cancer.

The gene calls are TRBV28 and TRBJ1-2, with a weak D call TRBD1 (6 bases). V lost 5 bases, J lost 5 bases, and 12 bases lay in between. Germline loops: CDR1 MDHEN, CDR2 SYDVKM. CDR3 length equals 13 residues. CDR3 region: CASSPGGGYGYTF. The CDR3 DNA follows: TGTGCCAGCAGTCCCGGAGGGGGTTATGGCTACACCTTC.

As DNA, the CDR3 is TGTGCCAGCAGTTTCGGGGAGGACTATGGCTACACCTTC. This codes for CASSFGEDYGYTF. This rearrangement joins TRBV28 to TRBJ1-2; D is unclear. The V end was cut by 3 bases, the J end by 3 bases, with 8 bases between. This CDR3 contains 13 residues. Germline values: CDR1 MDHEN, CDR2 SYDVKM.

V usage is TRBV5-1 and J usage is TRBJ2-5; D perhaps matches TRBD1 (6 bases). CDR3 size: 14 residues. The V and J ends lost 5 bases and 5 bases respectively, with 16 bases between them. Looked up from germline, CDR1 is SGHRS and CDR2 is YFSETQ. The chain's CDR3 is CASRKGEPSETQYF. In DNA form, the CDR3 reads TGCGCCAGCAGGAAGGGGGAACCCTCTGAGACCCAGTACTTC.

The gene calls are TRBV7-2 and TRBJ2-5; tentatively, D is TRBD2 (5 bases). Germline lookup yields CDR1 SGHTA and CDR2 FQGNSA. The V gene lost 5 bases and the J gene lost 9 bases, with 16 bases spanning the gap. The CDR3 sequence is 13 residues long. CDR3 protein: CASSPGSGKAQYF. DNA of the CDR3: TGTGCCAGCAGCCCCGGCAGCGGTAAGGCCCAGTACTTC.

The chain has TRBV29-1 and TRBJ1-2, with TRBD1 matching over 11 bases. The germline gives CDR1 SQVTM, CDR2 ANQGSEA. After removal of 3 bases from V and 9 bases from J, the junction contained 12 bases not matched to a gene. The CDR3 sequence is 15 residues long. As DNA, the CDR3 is TGCAGCGTTGACCGGGACAGGGGGAATAGAGAAAGCTACACCTTC. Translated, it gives CSVDRDRGNRESYTF.

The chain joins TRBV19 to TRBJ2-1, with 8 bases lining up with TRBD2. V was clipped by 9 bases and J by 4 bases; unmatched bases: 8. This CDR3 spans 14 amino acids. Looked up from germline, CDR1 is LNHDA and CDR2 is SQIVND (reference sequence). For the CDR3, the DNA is TGTGCCAGCACCCCAGCGGGAGAATACAATGAGCAGTTCTTC. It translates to CASTPAGEYNEQFF. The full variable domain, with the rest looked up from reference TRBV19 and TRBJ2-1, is DGGITQSPKYLFRKEGQNVTLSCEQNLNHDAMYWYRQDPGQGLRLIYYSQIVNDFQKGDIAEGYSVSREKKESFPLTVTSAQKNPTAFYLCASTPAGEYNEQFFGPGTRLTVL.

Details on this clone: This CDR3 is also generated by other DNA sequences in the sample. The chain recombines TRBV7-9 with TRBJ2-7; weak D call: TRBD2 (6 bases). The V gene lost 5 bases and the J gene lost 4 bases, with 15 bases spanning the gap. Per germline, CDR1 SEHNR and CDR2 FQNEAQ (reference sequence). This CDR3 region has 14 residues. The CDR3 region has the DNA TGTGCCAGCAGCCCAGGACGGGGACTTTACGAGCAGTACTTC. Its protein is CASSPGRGLYEQYF.

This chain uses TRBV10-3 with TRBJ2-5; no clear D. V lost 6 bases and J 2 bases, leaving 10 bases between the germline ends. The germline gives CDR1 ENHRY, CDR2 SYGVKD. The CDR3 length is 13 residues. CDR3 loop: CAIRVDGQETQYF. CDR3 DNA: TGTGCCATCAGGGTCGACGGACAAGAGACCCAGTACTTC.

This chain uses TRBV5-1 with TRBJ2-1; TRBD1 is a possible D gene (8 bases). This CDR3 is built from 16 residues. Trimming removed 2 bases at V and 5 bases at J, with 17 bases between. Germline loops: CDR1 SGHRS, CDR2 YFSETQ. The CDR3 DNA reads TGCGCCAGCAGCTTCTTAAGACAGGGGAGGGACAATGAGCAGTTCTTC. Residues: CASSFLRQGRDNEQFF.

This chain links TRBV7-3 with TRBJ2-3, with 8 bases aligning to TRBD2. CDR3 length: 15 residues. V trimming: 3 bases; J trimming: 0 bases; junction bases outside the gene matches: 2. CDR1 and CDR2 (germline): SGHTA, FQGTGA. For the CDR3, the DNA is TGTGCCAGCAGCTTTTTAGCGGGGAGCACAGATACGCAGTATTTT. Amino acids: CASSFLAGSTDTQYF. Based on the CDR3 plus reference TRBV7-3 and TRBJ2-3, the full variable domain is GAGVSQTPSNKVTEKGKYVELRCDPISGHTALYWYRQSLGQGPEFLIYFQGTGAADDSGLPNDRFFAVRPEGSVSTLKIQRTERGDSAVYLCASSFLAGSTDTQYFGPGTRLTVL.

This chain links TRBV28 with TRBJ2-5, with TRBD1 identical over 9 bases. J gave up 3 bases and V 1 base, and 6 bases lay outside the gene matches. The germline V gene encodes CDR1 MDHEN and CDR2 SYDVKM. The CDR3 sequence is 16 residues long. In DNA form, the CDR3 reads TGTGCCAGCAGTTTATATTGGGGACAGGGTAAAGAGACCCAGTACTTC. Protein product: CASSLYWGQGKETQYF.

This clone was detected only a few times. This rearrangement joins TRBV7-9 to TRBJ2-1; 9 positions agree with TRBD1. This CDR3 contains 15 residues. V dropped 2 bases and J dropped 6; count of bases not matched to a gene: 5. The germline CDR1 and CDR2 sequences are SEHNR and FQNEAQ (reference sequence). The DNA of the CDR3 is TGTGCCAGCAGCTTACGGGGACAGGGTTCCAATGAGCAGTTCTTC. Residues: CASSLRGQGSNEQFF.

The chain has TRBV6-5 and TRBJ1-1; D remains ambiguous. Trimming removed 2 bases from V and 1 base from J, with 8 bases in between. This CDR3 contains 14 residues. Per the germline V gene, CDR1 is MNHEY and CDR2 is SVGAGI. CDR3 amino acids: CASSYGTANTEAFF. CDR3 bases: TGTGCCAGCAGTTACGGTACAGCGAACACTGAAGCTTTCTTT.

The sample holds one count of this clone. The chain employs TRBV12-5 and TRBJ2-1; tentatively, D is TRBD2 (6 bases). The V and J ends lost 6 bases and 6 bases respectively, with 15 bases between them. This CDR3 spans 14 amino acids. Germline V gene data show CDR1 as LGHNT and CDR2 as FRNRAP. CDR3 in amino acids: CASGLTSLANEQFF. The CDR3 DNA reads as TGTGCTAGTGGCCTGACTAGTTTGGCCAATGAGCAGTTCTTC.

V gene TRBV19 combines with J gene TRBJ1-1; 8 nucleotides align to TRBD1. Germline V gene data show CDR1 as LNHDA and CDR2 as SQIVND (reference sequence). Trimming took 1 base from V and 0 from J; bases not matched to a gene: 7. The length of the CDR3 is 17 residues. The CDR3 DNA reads TGTGCCAGTAGTATAGCCCCAGGGGGCGAGATGAACACTGAAGCTTTCTTT. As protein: CASSIAPGGEMNTEAFF.

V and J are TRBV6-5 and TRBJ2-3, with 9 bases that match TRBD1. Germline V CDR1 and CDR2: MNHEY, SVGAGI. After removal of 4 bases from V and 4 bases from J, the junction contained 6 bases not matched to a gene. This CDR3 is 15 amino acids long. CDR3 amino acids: CASSSGTGKADTQYF. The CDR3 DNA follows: TGTGCCAGCAGTTCCGGGACAGGGAAGGCAGATACGCAGTATTTT.

The CDR3 DNA reads as TGTGCCAGCCCCAGGGAGACCCAGTACTTC. Its protein is CASPRETQYF. This chain links TRBV18 with TRBJ2-5; D is unclear. Germline CDR1 is KGHSH and CDR2 is LQKENI. V lost 8 bases, J lost 5 bases, and 6 bases lay in between. This CDR3 has 10 amino acids. Full variable domain (remainder filled in from reference TRBV18 and TRBJ2-5): NAGVMQNPRHLVRRRGQEARLRCSPMKGHSHVYWYRQLPEEGLKFMVYLQKENIIDESGMPKERFSAEFPKEGPSILRIQQVVRGDSAAYFCASPRETQYFGPGTRLLVL.

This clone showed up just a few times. The CDR3 is CASSLLGNSNQPQHF. The CDR3 DNA reads as TGCGCCAGCAGCTTATTAGGAAATAGCAATCAGCCCCAGCATTTT. The rearrangement joins TRBV5-1 to TRBJ1-5; unclear D gene. CDR3 length equals 15 residues. Trimming removed 2 bases at V and 0 bases at J, with 9 bases between. CDR1 and CDR2 from the germline V gene are SGHRS and YFSETQ.

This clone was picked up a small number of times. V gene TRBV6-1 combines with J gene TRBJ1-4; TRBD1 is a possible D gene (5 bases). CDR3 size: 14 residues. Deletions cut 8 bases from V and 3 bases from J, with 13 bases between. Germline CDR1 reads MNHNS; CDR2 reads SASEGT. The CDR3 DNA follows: TGTGCCAGCCAGACTGGGACGGCTAATGAAAAACTGTTTTTT. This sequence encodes CASQTGTANEKLFF.

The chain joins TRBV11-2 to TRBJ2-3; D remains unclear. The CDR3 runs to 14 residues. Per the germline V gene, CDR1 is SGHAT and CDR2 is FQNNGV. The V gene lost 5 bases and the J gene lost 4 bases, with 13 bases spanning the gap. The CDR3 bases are TGTGCCAGCAGCCTAGGGTCGCTTCCAGATACGCAGTATTTT. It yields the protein CASSLGSLPDTQYF. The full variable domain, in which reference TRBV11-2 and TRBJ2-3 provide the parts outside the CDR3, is EAGVAQSPRYKIIEKRQSVAFWCNPISGHATLYWYQQILGQGPKLLIQFQNNGVVDDSQLPKDRFSAERLKGVDSTLKIQPAKLEDSAVYLCASSLGSLPDTQYFGPGTRLTVL.

The CDR3 sequence: CASSVGGLAKNNEQFF. CDR3 coding DNA: TGTGCCAGCAGCGTAGGGGGACTAGCGAAGAACAATGAGCAGTTCTTC. The chain joins TRBV9 to TRBJ2-1, with 10 bases fitting TRBD2. CDR1 is SGDLS, CDR2 YYNGEE, per germline. J gave up 5 bases and V 0 bases, and 5 bases lay outside the gene matches. The CDR3 is 16 amino acids.

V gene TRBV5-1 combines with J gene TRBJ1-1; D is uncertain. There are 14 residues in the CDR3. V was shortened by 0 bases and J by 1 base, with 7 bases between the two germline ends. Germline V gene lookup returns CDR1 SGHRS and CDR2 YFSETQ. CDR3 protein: CASSLEVENTEAFF. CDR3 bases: TGCGCCAGCAGCTTGGAGGTTGAGAACACTGAAGCTTTCTTT.

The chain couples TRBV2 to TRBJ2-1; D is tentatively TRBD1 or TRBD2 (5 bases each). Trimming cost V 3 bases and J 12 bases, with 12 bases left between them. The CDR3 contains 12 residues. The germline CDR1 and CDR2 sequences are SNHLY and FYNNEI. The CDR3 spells CASSDFLGVQFF. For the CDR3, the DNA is TGTGCCAGCAGTGATTTTTTGGGGGTGCAGTTCTTC.

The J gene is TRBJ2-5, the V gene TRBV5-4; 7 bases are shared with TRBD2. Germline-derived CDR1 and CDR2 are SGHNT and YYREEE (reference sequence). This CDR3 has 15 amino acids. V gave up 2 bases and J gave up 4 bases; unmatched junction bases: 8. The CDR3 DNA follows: TGTGCCAGCAGCTTCGGTGGGGGGGGAAGAGAGACCCAGTACTTC. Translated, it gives CASSFGGGGRETQYF.

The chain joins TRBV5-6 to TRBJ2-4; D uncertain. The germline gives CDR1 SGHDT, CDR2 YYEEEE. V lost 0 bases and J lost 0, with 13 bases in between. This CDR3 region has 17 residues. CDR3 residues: CASSLERGPLAKNIQYF. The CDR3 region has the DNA TGTGCCAGCAGCTTGGAACGCGGCCCATTAGCCAAAAACATTCAGTACTTC. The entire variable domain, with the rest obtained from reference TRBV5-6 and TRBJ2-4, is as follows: DAGVTQSPTHLIKTRGQQVTLRCSPKSGHDTVSWYQQALGQGPQFIFQYYEEEERQRGNFPDRFSGHQFPNYSSELNVNALLLGDSALYLCASSLERGPLAKNIQYFGAGTRLSVL.

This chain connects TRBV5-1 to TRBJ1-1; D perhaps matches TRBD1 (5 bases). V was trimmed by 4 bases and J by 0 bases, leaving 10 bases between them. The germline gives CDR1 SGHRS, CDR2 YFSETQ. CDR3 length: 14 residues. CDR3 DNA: TGCGCCAGCAGCCTCGGGGCGATGAACACTGAAGCTTTCTTT. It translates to CASSLGAMNTEAFF.

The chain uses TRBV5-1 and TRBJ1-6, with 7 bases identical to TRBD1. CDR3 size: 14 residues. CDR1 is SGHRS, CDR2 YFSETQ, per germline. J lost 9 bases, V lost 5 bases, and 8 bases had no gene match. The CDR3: CASRVQGSFSPLHF. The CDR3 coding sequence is TGCGCCAGCAGGGTACAGGGGAGTTTTTCACCCCTCCACTTT.

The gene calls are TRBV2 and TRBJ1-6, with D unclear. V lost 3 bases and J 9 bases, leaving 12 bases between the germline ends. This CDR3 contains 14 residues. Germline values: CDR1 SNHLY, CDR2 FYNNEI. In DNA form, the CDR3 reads TGTGCCAGCAGTGACCCAAGCAGAGGTTCACCCCTCCACTTT. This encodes CASSDPSRGSPLHF.